The rows below give T cell receptor beta chains drawn from one sample of a study of T cell changes during pregnancy in multiple sclerosis. Assay used: immunoSEQ multiplex PCR; TCRdb lists only in-frame clones, some missing. Here the sample spans roughly 87,000 clones, about 90% being singletons. The sample consisted of PBMCs, taken in the first trimester of pregnancy. Source of these receptors: a female donor in good health, serving as a control in a pregnancy study. Some clones in this sample may be carry-over from other donors' samples. The CDR3 runs from the conserved cysteine through the conserved F or W.

j_call: TRBJ1-1
v_call: TRBV27
cdr3_aa: CASSLGPGTKAFF

j_call: TRBJ2-3
v_call: TRBV5-6
cdr3_aa: CASSLYTDTQYF

j_call: TRBJ2-7
v_call: TRBV28
cdr3_aa: CASSLQGGTYEQYF

j_call: TRBJ1-1
v_call: TRBV19
cdr3_aa: CASSMRATEAFF

j_call: TRBJ2-5
v_call: TRBV25-1
cdr3_aa: CASSGAGQAIETQYF

j_call: TRBJ1-4
v_call: TRBV5-1
cdr3_aa: CASSLGANEKLFF

j_call: TRBJ1-1
v_call: TRBV28
cdr3_aa: CASSSGTVNTEAFF

j_call: TRBJ2-5
v_call: TRBV5-4
cdr3_aa: CASSPGYQETQYF

j_call: TRBJ1-5
v_call: TRBV7-9
cdr3_aa: CASSLKGRGQPQHF

j_call: TRBJ1-2
v_call: TRBV27
cdr3_aa: CASRTKIRDRSGGYTF

j_call: TRBJ2-7
v_call: TRBV13
cdr3_aa: CASTSRGVVYEQYF

j_call: TRBJ2-7
v_call: TRBV27
cdr3_aa: CASSPITGRERSYEQYF

j_call: TRBJ1-1
v_call: TRBV10-1
cdr3_aa: CASRSDREGTEAFF

j_call: TRBJ2-1
v_call: TRBV5-1
cdr3_aa: CASSSGGVLAARHNEQFF

j_call: TRBJ2-7
v_call: TRBV11-2
cdr3_aa: CASSLTRTYEQYF

j_call: TRBJ2-1
v_call: TRBV21-1
cdr3_aa: CASSRILGGMLF

j_call: TRBJ2-7
v_call: TRBV5-1
cdr3_aa: CASSLSRYEQYF

j_call: TRBJ2-3
v_call: TRBV7-2
cdr3_aa: CASSPTLSEKWVF

j_call: TRBJ2-5
v_call: TRBV18
cdr3_aa: CASRAGQGETQYF

j_call: TRBJ2-2
v_call: TRBV27
cdr3_aa: CASKSGGNTGELFF

j_call: TRBJ2-3
v_call: TRBV4-2
cdr3_aa: CASSQEDALAGFTDTQYF

j_call: TRBJ2-4
v_call: TRBV21-1
cdr3_aa: CASSNVPRGTKNIQYF

j_call: TRBJ1-1
v_call: TRBV5-1
cdr3_aa: CASSLSGGRIEAFF

j_call: TRBJ1-3
v_call: TRBV6-1
cdr3_aa: CASIGTAGNTIYF

j_call: TRBJ2-1
v_call: TRBV27
cdr3_aa: CASSWTSGSWDEQFF

j_call: TRBJ2-1
v_call: TRBV28
cdr3_aa: CASTVAGGSYEQFF

j_call: TRBJ2-1
v_call: TRBV11-3
cdr3_aa: CASSAGTSGRNEQFF

j_call: TRBJ2-5
v_call: TRBV27
cdr3_aa: CASSFLRGSEETQYF

j_call: TRBJ2-7
v_call: TRBV10-1
cdr3_aa: CASSESGYEQYF

j_call: TRBJ2-1
v_call: TRBV7-3
cdr3_aa: CASSRDSKTYNEQFF

j_call: TRBJ1-2
v_call: TRBV6-1
cdr3_aa: CASTPGQQNYGYTF

j_call: TRBJ2-1
v_call: TRBV7-2
cdr3_aa: CASTSTGLDEQFF